This T cell receptor beta chain was captured by sequencing in a study of human T cells and chemical hapten exposure. Study-level background: Cases of alopecia areata, totalis or universalis occurred in a predominantly female patient group.

Germline V lookup: CDR1 LGHDT, CDR2 YNNKEL (reference sequence). The CDR3 has 15 residues. V was pared by 0 bases and J by 4 bases, with 5 bases of the junction left unmatched. Original methodology: Individual samples carried between roughly 23,224 and 690,600 TCRs, with 95,638 as the median. TCRdb redid the calling of the RACE reads with MiXCR, one entry per CDR3 protein. The V and J calls follow TCRdb's processing rather than the paper's. Of around 69,000 distinct CDR3 sequences detected, 7.5% to 9.5% appear once; the ten largest clones hold about 3%. The time point was: patch test 2, 6 weeks after DPC sensitization. Treatment of the sample: therapeutic diphenylcyclopropenone sensitization with weekly scalp DPC. This clonotype was counted ten times or more.

The TCR originated in a woman aged 50 to 65 with alopecia areata. Some clones in this sample may be carry-over from other donors' samples. The sample was whole blood, taken in connection with sensitization to the hapten diphenylcyclopropenone (DPC). The rearrangement links TRBV3-1 to TRBJ1-2; TRBD1 agrees at 7 bases. In nucleotides, the CDR3 is TGTGCCAGCAGCCAAGAAGGGGGCGACATCTATGGCTACACCTTC. This translates into CASSQEGGDIYGYTF. Based on the CDR3 plus reference TRBV3-1 and TRBJ1-2, the full variable domain is DTAVSQTPKYLVTQMGNDKSIKCEQNLGHDTMYWYKQDSKKFLKIMFSYNNKELIINETVPNRFSPKSPDKAHLNLHINSLELGDSAVYFCASSQEGGDIYGYTFGSGTRLTVV.